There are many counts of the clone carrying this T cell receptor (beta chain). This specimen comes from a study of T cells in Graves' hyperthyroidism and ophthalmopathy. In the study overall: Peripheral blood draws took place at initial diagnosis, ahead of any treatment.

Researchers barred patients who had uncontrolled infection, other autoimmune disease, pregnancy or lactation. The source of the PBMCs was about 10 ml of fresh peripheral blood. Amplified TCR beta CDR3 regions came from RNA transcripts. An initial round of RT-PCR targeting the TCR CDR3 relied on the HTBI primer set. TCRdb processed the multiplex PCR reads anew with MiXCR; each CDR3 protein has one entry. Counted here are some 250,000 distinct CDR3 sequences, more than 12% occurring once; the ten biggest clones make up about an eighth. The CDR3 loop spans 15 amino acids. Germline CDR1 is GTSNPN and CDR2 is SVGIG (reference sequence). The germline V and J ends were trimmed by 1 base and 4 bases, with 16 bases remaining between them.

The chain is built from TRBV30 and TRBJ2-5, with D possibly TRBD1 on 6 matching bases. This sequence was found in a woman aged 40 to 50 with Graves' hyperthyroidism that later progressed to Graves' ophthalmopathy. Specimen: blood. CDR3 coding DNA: TGTGCCTGGAGTGGAGTTCAGGGGCGAGCAGAGACCCAGTACTTC. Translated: CAWSGVQGRAETQYF.